The source of this T cell receptor (beta chain) is a study of T cells after yellow fever vaccination (dated by TCRdb to between 2017 and 2020). Turning to the overall study: The SMART-Seq v4 Ultra Low Input RNA kit was used to prepare libraries from fractions with low cell numbers. To follow T-cell clones before and after primary and booster YFV17D yellow fever vaccination, bulk TCR alpha and beta repertoires were sequenced over time. Two healthy male donors, one aged 18 to 30 and one aged 30 to 39 years, were included in the cohort. Blood samples were taken at several timepoints before and after primary and secondary immunization, and bulk PBMC replicates and cell subsets were isolated.

Explained via the paper, the treatment or condition label denotes: live attenuated yellow fever vaccine strain. At each blood-draw timepoint, two biological replicates of bulk PBMCs were obtained. PBMCs were isolated from peripheral blood using a standard Ficoll-Paque protocol. TriZol was used to extract RNA from bulk PBMCs, CD4 and CD8 fractions, and dextramer-positive and dextramer-negative fractions. Synthesis of TCR cDNA relied on 5'RACE template switching, a step that introduced a universal primer site along with unique molecular identifiers. Priming of cDNA synthesis was performed from both the TCR alpha and TCR beta constant segments. Library amplification used two PCR steps, and the second PCR step added sample barcodes and sequencing adapters. Libraries were sequenced on Illumina HiSeq 2500 (2x100 bp) or NovaSeq (2x150 bp). As for the authors' bioinformatics: Reads were demultiplexed and collapsed into UMI consensus sequences with MIGEC, and V(D)J alignment was performed with MiXCR. Clonotypes responding to the vaccine were identified with edgeR on replicate PBMC samples, with the criteria of FDR below 0.01 and a log2 fold change above 5 up to day 15. Bulk clonotypes were assigned CD4 or CD8 identity according to which sequenced CD4 or CD8 repertoire held them at higher abundance. TCRdb passed the public sequencing reads through fastp at Q25 and MiXCR, retaining productive beta sequences. Identical CDR3 proteins give one entry, which carries the most common genes and DNA. V and J calls and clone size were set by TCRdb, not the authors. The sample table shows around 610,000 distinct CDR3 sequences, and 13% are seen once. Over 11% of the sample rests with the top ten.

General study outcomes and caveats: The secondary T-cell response was weaker than the primary response but faster, peaking on day 5 instead of day 15. Most clones expanded after primary vaccination (around 96% of CD4 and 88% of CD8) were re-detected after the booster, suggesting that broad memory maintenance occurred. The study included only a couple of donors, which limits how far the findings can be generalized. A small share of clonotypes was detected in both CD4 and CD8 compartments, with the overlap likely arising from convergent recombination. FACS-sorted repertoires could contain abundant contaminating clonotypes from the bulk population, so computational filtering was required.

Comment on this clonotype: It has no known antigen specificity. No base-level quality is on record; no much larger clone is a single base apart.

The sample in question was PBMCs, obtained on the day of the yellow fever booster vaccination. The TCR originated in a man in his thirties or forties who received the YFV17D yellow fever vaccine.

The CDR3 here reads CSVGGEGETQYF. The bases read TGCAGCGTTGGAGGAGAAGGGGAGACCCAGTACTTC. The rearrangement joined TRBV29-1 to TRBJ2-5; the D gene remains uncertain. The germline V gene yields SQVTM for CDR1 and ANQGSEA for CDR2. Between the V and J ends, shortened by 4 bases and 5 bases respectively, the junction contains 11 bases. The CDR3 covers 12 residues, taking in both the cysteine and the phenylalanine. Only the CDR3 part of the read is kept: 36 bases, read in frame from the first base.